This T cell receptor beta chain was obtained from a study of metastatic and nonmetastatic thyroid tumors. Study processing details: Clinicopathological groups of papillary thyroid cancer showed CDR3 differences that were used to build a distant-metastasis classifier. TCRdb re-analyzed the PCR reads using MiXCR. For this entry, the V and J calls and clone size follow TCRdb and not the study's own pipeline. This sample has 15,000 to 20,000 clones, with around 28% found just once. General study findings and limits: Benign nodules reportedly had significantly lower TCR beta diversity than malignant thyroid tumors in blood and tumor.

Ahead of thyroid surgery, no patient had received treatment of any kind. Unmatched junction bases numbered 8, after V lost 4 bases and J lost 8 bases. CDR3 size: 15 residues. Germline CDR1 MRHNA, CDR2 SNTAGT. Worth noting for this clone: The antigen is undetermined.

The chain couples TRBV6-4 to TRBJ2-1; 10 positions agree with TRBD2. Sequences were obtained from blood. This receptor was obtained from a female donor with papillary thyroid cancer or a benign thyroid nodule (not recorded which). Some clones in this sample may be carry-over from other donors' samples. The CDR3 coding sequence is TGTGCCAGCAGTGGAGACAGCGGGAGGGGGTATGAGCAGTTCTTC. Encoded protein: CASSGDSGRGYEQFF.